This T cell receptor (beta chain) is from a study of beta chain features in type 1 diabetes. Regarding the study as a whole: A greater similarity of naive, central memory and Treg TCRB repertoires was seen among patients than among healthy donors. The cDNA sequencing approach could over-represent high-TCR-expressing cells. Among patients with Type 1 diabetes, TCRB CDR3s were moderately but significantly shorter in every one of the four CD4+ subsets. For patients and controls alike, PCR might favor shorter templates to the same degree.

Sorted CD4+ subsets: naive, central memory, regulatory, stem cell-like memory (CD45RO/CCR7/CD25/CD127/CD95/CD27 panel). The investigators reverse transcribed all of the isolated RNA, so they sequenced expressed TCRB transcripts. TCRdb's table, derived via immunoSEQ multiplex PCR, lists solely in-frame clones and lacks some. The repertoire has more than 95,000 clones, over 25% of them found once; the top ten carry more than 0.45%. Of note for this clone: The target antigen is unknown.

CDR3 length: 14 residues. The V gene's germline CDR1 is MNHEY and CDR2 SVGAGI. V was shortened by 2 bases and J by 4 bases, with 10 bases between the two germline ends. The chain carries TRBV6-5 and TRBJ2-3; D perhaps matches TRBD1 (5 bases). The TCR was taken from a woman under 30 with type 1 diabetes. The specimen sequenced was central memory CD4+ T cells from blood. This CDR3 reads CASSYDRAADTQYF. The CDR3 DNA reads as TGTGCCAGCAGTTACGACAGAGCCGCAGATACGCAGTATTTT.